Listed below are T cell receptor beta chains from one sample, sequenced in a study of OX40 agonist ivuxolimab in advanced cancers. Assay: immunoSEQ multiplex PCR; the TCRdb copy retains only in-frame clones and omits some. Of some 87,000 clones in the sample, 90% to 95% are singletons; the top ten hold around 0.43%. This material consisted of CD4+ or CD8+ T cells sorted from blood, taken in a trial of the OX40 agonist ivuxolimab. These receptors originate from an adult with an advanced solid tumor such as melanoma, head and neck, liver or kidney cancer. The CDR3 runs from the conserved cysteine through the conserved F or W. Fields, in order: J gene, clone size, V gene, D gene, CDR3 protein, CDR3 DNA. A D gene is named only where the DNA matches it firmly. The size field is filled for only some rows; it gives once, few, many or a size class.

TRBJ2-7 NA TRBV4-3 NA CASSQDPSSGATSYEQYF TGCGCCAGCAGCCAAGATCCGTCCAGCGGCGCTACCTCCTACGAGCAGTACTTC
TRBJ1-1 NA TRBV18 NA CASSPRLGQKNTEAFF TGTGCCAGCTCACCGAGACTCGGACAGAAGAACACTGAAGCTTTCTTT
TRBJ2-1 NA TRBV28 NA CASTPWGKDNEQFF TGTGCCAGCACCCCCTGGGGCAAAGACAATGAGCAGTTCTTC
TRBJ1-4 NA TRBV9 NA CASSVGWSTNEKLFF TGTGCCAGCAGCGTAGGGTGGTCGACTAATGAAAAACTGTTTTTT
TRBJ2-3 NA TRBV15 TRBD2 CATSRERLAGGSRPDTQYF TGTGCCACCAGCAGGGAGCGACTAGCGGGAGGGTCTAGGCCAGATACGCAGTATTTT
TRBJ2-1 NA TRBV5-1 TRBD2 CASSSTSGGSYNEQFF TGCGCCAGCAGCTCGACTAGCGGGGGGTCTTACAATGAGCAGTTCTTC
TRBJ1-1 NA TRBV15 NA CATSSGEENTEAFF TGTGCCACCAGCAGCGGCGAGGAGAACACTGAAGCTTTCTTT
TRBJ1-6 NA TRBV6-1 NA CASSDRSLPLHF TGTGCCAGCAGTGACCGTAGTTTACCCCTCCACTTT
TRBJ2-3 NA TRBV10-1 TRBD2 CASSEEASGRRGTQYF TGCGCCAGCAGTGAGGAGGCTAGCGGTCGTCGGGGTACGCAGTATTTT
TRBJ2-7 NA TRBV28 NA CASSLINEQYF TGTGCCAGCAGTTTAATAAACGAGCAGTACTTC
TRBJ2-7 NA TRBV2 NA CASSEQGPSEYEQYF TGTGCCAGCAGTGAACAGGGGCCCTCGGAATACGAGCAGTACTTC
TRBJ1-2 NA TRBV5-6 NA CASSFLVTYTF TGTGCCAGCAGCTTTTTAGTGACCTACACCTTC
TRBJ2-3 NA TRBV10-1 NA CASSESGSDTQYF TGCGCCAGCAGTGAGTCGGGGTCAGATACGCAGTATTTT
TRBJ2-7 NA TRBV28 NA CASQRDPPSEQYF TGTGCCAGCCAGCGAGACCCACCTAGCGAGCAGTACTTC
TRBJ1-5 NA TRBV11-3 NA CASSSGHDQPQHF TGTGCCAGCAGCTCGGGACACGATCAGCCCCAGCATTTT
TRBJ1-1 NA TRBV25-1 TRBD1 CASSGSYRGTEAFF TGTGCCAGCAGTGGAAGTTACAGGGGCACTGAAGCTTTCTTT
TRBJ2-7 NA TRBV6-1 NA CASSESGLAGEQYF TGTGCCAGCAGTGAAAGTGGGTTGGCGGGGGAGCAGTACTTC
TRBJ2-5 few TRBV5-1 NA CASSLVLRGQGETQYF TGCGCCAGCAGCTTGGTCTTGAGAGGTCAGGGAGAGACCCAGTACTTC
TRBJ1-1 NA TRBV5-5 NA CASSTQLLNTEAFF TGTGCCAGCAGCACCCAGCTCTTGAACACTGAAGCTTTCTTT
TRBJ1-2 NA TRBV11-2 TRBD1 CASSLGTGHNYGGTF TGTGCCAGCAGCCTAGGGACAGGACATAACTATGGTGGCACCTTC
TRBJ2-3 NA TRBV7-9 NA CASSMPPLDTQYF TGTGCCAGCAGCATGCCCCCGCTGGATACGCAGTATTTT
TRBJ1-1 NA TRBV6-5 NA CATSRQGLGNTEAFF TGTGCCACCTCCCGACAAGGGCTTGGGAACACTGAAGCTTTCTTT
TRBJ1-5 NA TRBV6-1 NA CASSLQPYSNQPQHF TGTGCCAGCAGTTTACAGCCTTATAGCAATCAGCCCCAGCATTTT
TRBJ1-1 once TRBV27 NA CASKLDNAGTEAFF TGTGCCAGCAAACTGGACAATGCAGGCACTGAAGCTTTCTTT
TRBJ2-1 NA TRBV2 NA CASSDDLNEQFF TGTGCCAGCAGTGACGACCTCAATGAGCAGTTCTTC